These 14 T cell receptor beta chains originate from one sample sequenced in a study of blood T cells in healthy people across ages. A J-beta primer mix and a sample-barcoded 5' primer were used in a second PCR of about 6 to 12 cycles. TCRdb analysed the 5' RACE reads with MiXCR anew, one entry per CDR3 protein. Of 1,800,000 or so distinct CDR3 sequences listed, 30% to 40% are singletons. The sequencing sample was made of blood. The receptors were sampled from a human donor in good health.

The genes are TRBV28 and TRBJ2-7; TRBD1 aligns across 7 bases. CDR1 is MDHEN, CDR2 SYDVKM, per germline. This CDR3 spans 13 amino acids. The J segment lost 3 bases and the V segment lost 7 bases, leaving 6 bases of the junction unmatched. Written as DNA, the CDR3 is TGTGCCAGCATCCCGACAGGGAACTACGAGCAGTACTTC. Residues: CASIPTGNYEQYF.

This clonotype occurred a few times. The CDR3 sequence is CASSPSNSGANVLTF. The CDR3 bases are TGTGCCAGCAGCCCGTCAAACTCTGGGGCCAACGTCCTGACTTTC. The V and J genes are TRBV9 and TRBJ2-6; D remains unclear. Per the germline V gene, CDR1 is SGDLS and CDR2 is YYNGEE. The CDR3 loop spans 15 amino acids. The V end lost 4 bases, the J end lost 0 bases, and 8 bases lay between the germline ends.

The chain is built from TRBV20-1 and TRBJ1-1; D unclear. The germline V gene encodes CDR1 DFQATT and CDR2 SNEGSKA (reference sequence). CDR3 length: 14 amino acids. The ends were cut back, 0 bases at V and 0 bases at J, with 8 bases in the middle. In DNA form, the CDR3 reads TGCAGTGCTAGAGACCAATTTATGAACACTGAAGCTTTCTTT. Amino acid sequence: CSARDQFMNTEAFF.

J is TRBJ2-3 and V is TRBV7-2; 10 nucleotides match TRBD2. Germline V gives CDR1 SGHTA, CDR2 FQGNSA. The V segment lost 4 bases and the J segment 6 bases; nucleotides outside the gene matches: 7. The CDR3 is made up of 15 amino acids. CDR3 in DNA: TGTGCCAGCAGCTCCGGGACTAGCGATGTGGATACGCAGTATTTT. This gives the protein CASSSGTSDVDTQYF.

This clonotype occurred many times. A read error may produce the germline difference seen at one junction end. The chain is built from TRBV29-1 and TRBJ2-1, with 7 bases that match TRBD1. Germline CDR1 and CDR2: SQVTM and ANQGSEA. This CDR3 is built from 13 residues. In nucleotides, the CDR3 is TGTAGCGCACAGGGGCTTCTACGGAATGAGCAGTTCTTC. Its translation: CSAQGLLRNEQFF.

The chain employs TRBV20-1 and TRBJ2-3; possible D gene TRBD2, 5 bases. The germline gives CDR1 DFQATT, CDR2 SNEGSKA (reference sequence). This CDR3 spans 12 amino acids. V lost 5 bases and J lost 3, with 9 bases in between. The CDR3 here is CSAPGLTDTQYF. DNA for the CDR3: TGCAGTGCTCCTGGACTTACAGATACGCAGTATTTT.

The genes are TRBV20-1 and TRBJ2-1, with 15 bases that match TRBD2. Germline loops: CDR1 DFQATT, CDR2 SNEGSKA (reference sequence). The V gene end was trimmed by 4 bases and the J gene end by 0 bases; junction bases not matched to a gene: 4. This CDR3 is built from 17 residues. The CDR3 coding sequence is TGCAGTGCTAAAAGGACTAGCGGGGGGGTCTCCTACAATGAGCAGTTCTTC. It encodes CSAKRTSGGVSYNEQFF.

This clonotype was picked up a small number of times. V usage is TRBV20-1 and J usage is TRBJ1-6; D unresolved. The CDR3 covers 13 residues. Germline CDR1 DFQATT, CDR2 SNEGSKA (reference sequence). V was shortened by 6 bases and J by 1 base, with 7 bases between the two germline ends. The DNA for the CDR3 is TGCAGTGCCCAGGAATCCTATAATTCACCCCTCCACTTT. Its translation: CSAQESYNSPLHF.

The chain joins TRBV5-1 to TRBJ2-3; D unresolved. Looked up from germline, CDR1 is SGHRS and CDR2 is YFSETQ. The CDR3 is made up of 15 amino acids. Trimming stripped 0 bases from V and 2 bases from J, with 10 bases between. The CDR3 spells CASSLEAGDTDTQYF. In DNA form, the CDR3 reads TGCGCCAGCAGCTTGGAGGCAGGCGACACAGATACGCAGTATTTT.

CDR3 amino acids: CASSPQGLGEADTQYF. CDR3 DNA: TGTGCCAGCAGTCCACAGGGCCTCGGGGAGGCAGATACGCAGTATTTT. The rearrangement links TRBV6-4 to TRBJ2-3; D assignment may be TRBD1 or TRBD2 (6 bases each). CDR3 length: 16 residues. With 5 bases removed from V and 4 bases from J, the gap between germline ends came to 19 bases. CDR1 MRHNA and CDR2 SNTAGT come from the germline V gene.

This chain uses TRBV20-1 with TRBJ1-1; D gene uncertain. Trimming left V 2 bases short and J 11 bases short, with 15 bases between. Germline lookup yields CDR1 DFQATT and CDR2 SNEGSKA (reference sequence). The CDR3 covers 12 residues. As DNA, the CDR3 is TGCAGTGCTAGACGGGAGGCAGGAGCTGCTTTCTTT. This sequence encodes CSARREAGAAFF.

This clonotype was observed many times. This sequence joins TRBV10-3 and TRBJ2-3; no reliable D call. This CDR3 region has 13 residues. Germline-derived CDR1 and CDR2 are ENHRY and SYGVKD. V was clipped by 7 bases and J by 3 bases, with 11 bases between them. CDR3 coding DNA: TGTGCCATCAAGTCGGGCCCAACAGATACGCAGTATTTT. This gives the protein CAIKSGPTDTQYF.

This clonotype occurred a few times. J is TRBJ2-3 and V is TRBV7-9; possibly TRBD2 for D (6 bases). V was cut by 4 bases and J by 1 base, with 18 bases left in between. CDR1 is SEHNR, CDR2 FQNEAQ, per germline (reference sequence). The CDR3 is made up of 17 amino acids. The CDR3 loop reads CASSSRRDRGGTDTQYF. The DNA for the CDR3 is TGTGCCAGCAGCTCTAGGAGGGACCGGGGAGGCACAGATACGCAGTATTTT.

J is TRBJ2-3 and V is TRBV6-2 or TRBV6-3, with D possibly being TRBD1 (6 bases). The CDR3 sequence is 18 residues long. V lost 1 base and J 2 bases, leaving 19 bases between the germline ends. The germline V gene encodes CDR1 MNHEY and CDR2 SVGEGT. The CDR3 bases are TGTGCCAGCAGTTACTACGGACAGCCCTACACTCTCACAGATACGCAGTATTTT. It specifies CASSYYGQPYTLTDTQYF.